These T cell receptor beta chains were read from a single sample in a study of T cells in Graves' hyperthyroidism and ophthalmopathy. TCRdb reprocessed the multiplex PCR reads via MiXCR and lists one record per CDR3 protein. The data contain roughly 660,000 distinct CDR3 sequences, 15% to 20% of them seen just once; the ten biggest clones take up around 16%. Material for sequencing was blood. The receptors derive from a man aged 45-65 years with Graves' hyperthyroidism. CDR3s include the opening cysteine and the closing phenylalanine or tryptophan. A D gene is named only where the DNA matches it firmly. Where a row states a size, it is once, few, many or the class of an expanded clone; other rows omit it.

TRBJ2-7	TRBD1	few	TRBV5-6	CASSWTGSAYEQYF	TGTGCCAGCAGCTGGACAGGGTCGGCCTACGAGCAGTACTTC
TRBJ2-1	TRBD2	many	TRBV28	CASSLGGTSGQKQFF	TGTGCCAGCAGTTTGGGGGGGACTAGCGGTCAAAAGCAGTTCTTC
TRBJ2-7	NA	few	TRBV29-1	CSVEDREGSYEQYF	TGCAGCGTTGAAGATCGTGAAGGGAGCTACGAGCAGTACTTC
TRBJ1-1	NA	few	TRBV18	CASSPPNGQVAEAFF	TGTGCCAGCTCACCACCGAATGGGCAGGTGGCTGAAGCTTTCTTT
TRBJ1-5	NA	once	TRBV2	CASSERRPRSQPQHF	TGTGCCAGCAGTGAACGGCGGCCGCGGAGTCAGCCCCAGCATTTT
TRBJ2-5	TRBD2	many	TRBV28	CASSSGTSGQETQYF	TGTGCCAGCAGTTCCGGGACTAGCGGACAAGAGACCCAGTACTTC
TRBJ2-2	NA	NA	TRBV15	CATSRAETVNTGELFF	TGTGCCACCAGCAGAGCGGAGACGGTGAACACCGGGGAGCTGTTTTTT
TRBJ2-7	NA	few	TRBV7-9	CASSPTFGEISEQYF	TGTGCCAGCAGCCCAACGTTCGGTGAAATAAGCGAGCAGTACTTC
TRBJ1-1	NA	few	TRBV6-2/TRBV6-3	CASSYSRQVNTEAFF	TGTGCCAGCAGTTACTCGAGACAGGTGAACACTGAAGCTTTCTTT
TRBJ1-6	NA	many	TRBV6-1	CASRWGGNSPLHF	TGTGCCAGCAGATGGGGAGGGAACTCACCCCTCCACTTT
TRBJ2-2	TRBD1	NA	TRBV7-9	CASIQGQLNTGELFF	TGTGCCAGCATTCAGGGACAGTTGAACACCGGGGAGCTGTTTTTT
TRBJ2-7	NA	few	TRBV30	CAWSRTENEQYF	TGTGCCTGGAGTCGGACAGAAAACGAGCAGTACTTC
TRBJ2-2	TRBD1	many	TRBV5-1	CASSKTGENTGELFF	TGCGCCAGCAGCAAGACAGGGGAGAACACCGGGGAGCTGTTTTTT
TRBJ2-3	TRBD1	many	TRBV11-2	CASSWADRVTDTQYF	TGTGCCAGCAGCTGGGCGGACAGGGTCACAGATACGCAGTATTTT
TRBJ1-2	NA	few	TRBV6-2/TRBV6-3	CASSYRMGADGYTF	TGTGCCAGCAGTTACAGGATGGGGGCGGATGGCTACACCTTC
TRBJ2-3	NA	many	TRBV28	CASSYPRWRGADTQYF	TGTGCCAGCAGTTACCCCCGATGGAGGGGGGCAGATACGCAGTATTTT
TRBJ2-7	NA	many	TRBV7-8	CASRARASYEQYF	TGTGCCAGCAGAGCTCGGGCTTCCTACGAGCAGTACTTC
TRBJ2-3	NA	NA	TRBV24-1	CATSDSPYGGSTDTQYF	TGTGCCACCAGTGATTCACCCTACGGTGGGAGCACAGATACGCAGTATTTT
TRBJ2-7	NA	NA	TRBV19	CASSIGPGGAKPYEQYF	TGTGCCAGTAGTATAGGCCCGGGCGGGGCGAAACCCTACGAGCAGTACTTC
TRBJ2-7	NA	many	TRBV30	CAWSVGFSYEQYF	TGTGCCTGGAGTGTTGGATTTAGCTACGAGCAGTACTTC
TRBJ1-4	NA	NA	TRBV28	CASSLRGGRGEKLFF	TGTGCCAGCAGTTTAAGGGGGGGTAGGGGCGAAAAACTGTTTTTT
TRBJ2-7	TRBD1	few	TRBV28	CASKTSTGGEQYF	TGTGCCAGCAAAACCTCGACAGGGGGCGAGCAGTACTTC
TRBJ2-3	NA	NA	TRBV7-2	CASSAAWTSLLDTQYF	TGTGCCAGCAGCGCCGCGTGGACTTCTCTATTAGATACGCAGTATTTT
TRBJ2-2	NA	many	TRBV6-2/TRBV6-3	CASSYRLSSGELFF	TGTGCCAGCAGTTACAGGCTCAGCTCCGGGGAGCTGTTTTTT
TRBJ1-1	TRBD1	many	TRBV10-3	CAISESRTGIMNTEAFF	TGTGCCATCAGTGAGTCCCGGACAGGGATCATGAACACTGAAGCTTTCTTT
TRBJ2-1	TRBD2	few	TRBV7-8	CASRIMSGGSYNEQFF	TGTGCCAGCAGGATCATGAGCGGGGGATCCTACAATGAGCAGTTCTTC
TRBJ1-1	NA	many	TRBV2	CASSELNTEAFF	TGTGCCAGCAGTGAACTGAACACTGAAGCTTTCTTT
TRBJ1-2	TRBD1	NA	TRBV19	CASSDRVGGYGYTF	TGTGCCAGCTCGGACAGGGTCGGGGGCTATGGCTACACCTTC
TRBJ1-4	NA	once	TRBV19	CASSMGLGREKLFF	TGTGCCAGTAGTATGGGCCTGGGCAGAGAAAAACTGTTTTTT
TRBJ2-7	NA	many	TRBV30	CAWSGDWGYEQYF	TGTGCCTGGAGTGGAGACTGGGGGTACGAGCAGTACTTC
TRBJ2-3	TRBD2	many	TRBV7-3	CASSPRLAYGDTQYF	TGTGCCAGCAGCCCTCGACTAGCTTACGGAGATACGCAGTATTTT
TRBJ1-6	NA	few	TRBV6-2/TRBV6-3	CASSRTGVDNSPLHF	TGTGCCAGCAGCCGAACCGGGGTCGATAATTCACCCCTCCACTTT